Following are 26 T cell receptor beta chains from one sample sequenced in a study of spatial heterogeneity in lung cancer. Each CDR3 protein gets one entry after TCRdb re-called the 5' RACE reads with MiXCR. Of tens of thousands of distinct CDR3 sequences in the sample, less than 6% are singletons; the top ten hold more than 9.5%. Time point specified: sample taken at primary tumor resection. No cells were sorted before sequencing. The whole RNA sequenced was extracted from tumor, nontumor lung or frozen PBMC. The sample was PBMCs, taken at surgery. The receptors here all came from a male donor with early-stage non-small cell lung cancer.

In this sample, this clonotype turned up many times. The V and J genes are TRBV11-2 and TRBJ2-1, with 10 bases fitting TRBD2. This CDR3 contains 15 residues. V dropped 1 base and J dropped 3; count of bases not matched to a gene: 0. Germline V CDR1 and CDR2: SGHAT, FQNNGV. CDR3 region: CASSLASGSYNEQFF. The CDR3 DNA is TGTGCCAGCAGCTTAGCTAGCGGGAGCTACAATGAGCAGTTCTTC.

This clonotype has ten or more counts. The chain couples TRBV7-8 to TRBJ2-1; perhaps TRBD2 as D (5 bases). The V end was cut by 5 bases, the J end by 2 bases, with 16 bases between. Germline loops: CDR1 SGHVS, CDR2 FQNEAQ. This CDR3 contains 16 residues. The DNA of the CDR3 is TGTGCCAGCAGCCCCCAGCGGAGCCTAACCTACAATGAGCAGTTCTTC. Translation: CASSPQRSLTYNEQFF. Complete variable domain (other parts from reference TRBV7-8 and TRBJ2-1): GAGVSQSPRYKVAKRGQDVALRCDPISGHVSLFWYQQALGQGPEFLTYFQNEAQLDKSGLPSDRFFAERPEGSVSTLKIQRTQQEDSAVYLCASSPQRSLTYNEQFFGPGTRLTVL.

This clonotype was recorded many times. The DNA for the CDR3 is TGCAGTGCTAGAGGGGAGCGGGTGTACACAGATACGCAGTATTTT. Translated, it gives CSARGERVYTDTQYF. V gene TRBV20-1 combines with J gene TRBJ2-3, with a weak D call TRBD2 (6 bases). Trimming removed 1 base from V and 2 bases from J, with 13 bases in between. This CDR3 region has 15 residues. In germline, CDR1 is DFQATT, CDR2 SNEGSKA (reference sequence).

At least ten counts were recorded for this clonotype. This chain connects TRBV6-6 to TRBJ1-1, with TRBD1 matching over 8 bases. J gave up 4 bases and V 0 bases, and 7 bases lay outside the gene matches. There are 16 residues in the CDR3. Germline V gene lookup returns CDR1 MNHNY and CDR2 SVGAGI (reference sequence). In nucleotides, the CDR3 is TGTGCCAGCAGTTACTCGAAAACAGGGGGGAGCACTGAAGCTTTCTTT. This gives the protein CASSYSKTGGSTEAFF.

On this clonotype itself: A much bigger clone sits one base away, suggesting this may be a read error. The CDR3 sequence: CAGSSTGQLNQPQHF. In nucleotides, the CDR3 is TGTGCCGGCAGTTCCACCGGACAGCTCAATCAGCCCCAGCATTTT. The chain uses TRBV28 and TRBJ1-5, with D possibly TRBD1 on 6 matching bases. Germline CDR1 reads MDHEN; CDR2 reads SYDVKM. CDR3 length: 15 amino acids. Full variable domain (rest looked up from reference TRBV28 and TRBJ1-5): DVKVTQSSRYLVKRTGEKVFLECVQDMDHENMFWYRQDPGLGLRLIYFSYDVKMKEKGDIPEGYSVSREKKERFSLILESASTNQTSMYLCAGSSTGQLNQPQHFGDGTRLSIL.

This clonotype was counted many times. The rearrangement uses TRBV7-9 and TRBJ2-7; D is possibly TRBD1 (5 bases). CDR3 length: 14 amino acids. Germline V gene lookup returns CDR1 SEHNR and CDR2 FQNEAQ (reference sequence). The V gene lost 3 bases and the J gene lost 1 base, with 10 bases spanning the gap. The CDR3 region has the DNA TGTGCCAGCAGCTTCGGGCAGGGATCCTACGAGCAGTACTTC. Amino acids: CASSFGQGSYEQYF.

This clonotype was counted many times. This sequence joins TRBV6-2 or TRBV6-3 and TRBJ1-2; D is ambiguous. Trimming pared 7 bases from V and 6 bases from J, leaving 18 bases between. This CDR3 is 14 amino acids long. Germline-derived CDR1 and CDR2 are MNHEY and SVGEGT. The CDR3 bases are TGTGCCAGCACCCAACCTCAGGATTTTAATGGCTACACCTTC. Protein: CASTQPQDFNGYTF.

This clonotype has ten or more counts. The rearrangement joins TRBV5-1 to TRBJ2-7; perhaps D is TRBD1 or TRBD2 (6 bases each). From germline, CDR1 is SGHRS and CDR2 YFSETQ. V dropped 0 bases and J dropped 0 bases, with 10 bases sitting between them. This CDR3 comprises 15 residues. The CDR3 nucleotides read TGCGCCAGCAGCTTGGCCGGGGGCCCCTCCTACGAGCAGTACTTC. Protein sequence: CASSLAGGPSYEQYF.

This clonotype was seen a handful of times. This CDR3 is CASSLGTGYNEQFF. Here the CDR3 DNA reads TGTGCCAGCAGTTTAGGCACAGGATACAATGAGCAGTTCTTC. This chain links TRBV27 with TRBJ2-1; D is possibly TRBD1 (5 bases). From germline, CDR1 is MNHEY and CDR2 SMNVEV (reference sequence). This CDR3 has 14 residues. Trimming pared 2 bases from V and 4 bases from J, leaving 9 bases between.

This clonotype was recorded many times. The chain links TRBV7-9 to TRBJ2-2; perhaps TRBD2 as D (6 bases). CDR3 length equals 15 residues. Trimming shortened V by 6 bases and J by 3 bases, and 14 bases separated the two germline ends. CDR1 SEHNR and CDR2 FQNEAQ come from the germline V gene (reference sequence). The CDR3 region is CASRPVRRDTGELFF. The CDR3 DNA sequence: TGTGCCAGCAGGCCGGTTAGGAGGGACACCGGGGAGCTGTTTTTT.

At least ten counts were recorded for this clonotype. This rearrangement joins TRBV15 to TRBJ2-2, with D maybe TRBD2 (5 bases). Germline CDR1 reads LNHNV; CDR2 reads YYDKDF (reference sequence). V lost 0 bases and J 0 bases, leaving 5 bases between the germline ends. CDR3 length: 15 residues. Here the CDR3 reads CATSRDGTNTGELFF. CDR3 in DNA: TGTGCCACCAGCAGAGACGGGACGAACACCGGGGAGCTGTTTTTT.

Comment on this clonotype: A much larger clone sits a single nucleotide away, making a read error possible. The CDR3 does not close with the conserved phenylalanine or tryptophan, likely indicating a read error. The chain couples TRBV30 to TRBJ2-3, with D perhaps matching TRBD1 or TRBD2 (5 bases each). The CDR3 covers 16 residues. V lost 3 bases and J lost 0, with 16 bases in between. Germline CDR1 is GTSNPN and CDR2 is SVGIG (reference sequence). The CDR3 reads CAWRAFGASSTDTQYS. CDR3 bases: TGTGCCTGGAGGGCATTCGGGGCATCTAGCACAGATACGCAGTATTCT.

Written as DNA, the CDR3 is TGCAGCGTTGGAAGGCTAGGGGGTGGCACTGAAGCTTTCTTT. It encodes CSVGRLGGGTEAFF. This sequence joins TRBV29-1 and TRBJ1-1, with D possibly matching TRBD1 (6 bases). The CDR3 loop spans 14 amino acids. The V gene lost 4 bases and the J gene lost 4 bases, with 16 bases spanning the gap. Germline CDR1 is SQVTM and CDR2 is ANQGSEA.

This clonotype was detected many times. This chain uses TRBV7-9 with TRBJ1-6; possibly TRBD1 for D (5 bases). The CDR3 sequence is 14 residues long. Germline values: CDR1 SEHNR, CDR2 FQNEAQ (reference sequence). The ends were cut back, 3 bases at V and 8 bases at J, with 11 bases in the middle. CDR3 sequence: CASSLPGTDSPLHF. CDR3 coding DNA: TGTGCCAGCAGCTTGCCCGGGACGGATTCACCCCTCCACTTT.

At least ten counts were recorded for this clonotype. V is TRBV20-1 and J is TRBJ1-5; TRBD1 matches at 11 bases. Germline V lookup: CDR1 DFQATT, CDR2 SNEGSKA (reference sequence). The length of the CDR3 is 13 residues. V lost 5 bases and J lost 7; bases outside the gene matches: 4. The CDR3 nucleotides read TGCAGTGCTGGACAGGGGGCTCGGCAGCCCCAGCATTTT. The encoded protein is CSAGQGARQPQHF.

The CDR3 spells CASSSSSGRATYEQYF. The CDR3 DNA reads TGTGCCAGCAGTTCCTCTAGCGGGAGGGCCACCTACGAGCAGTACTTC. The chain has TRBV6-5 and TRBJ2-7; 12 bases are a match to TRBD2. Germline V gene sequence: CDR1 MNHEY, CDR2 SVGAGI. This CDR3 comprises 16 residues. The junction had 6 bases not matched to a gene; V was cut back by 4 bases and J by 2 bases.

This sequence joins TRBV20-1 and TRBJ2-1; D remains ambiguous. Germline assignment: CDR1 DFQATT and CDR2 SNEGSKA (reference sequence). This CDR3 comprises 14 residues. The V and J ends lost 6 bases and 5 bases respectively, with 17 bases between them. This CDR3 reads CSAQIHTAHNEQFF. The CDR3 DNA is TGCAGTGCCCAGATACATACAGCCCACAATGAGCAGTTCTTC.

This clonotype was found many times. V and J are TRBV7-2 and TRBJ2-3, with D unclear. This CDR3 contains 16 residues. Germline CDR1 is SGHTA and CDR2 is FQGNSA. The V gene lost 5 bases and the J gene lost 0 bases, with 15 bases spanning the gap. As DNA, the CDR3 is TGTGCCAGCAGCCCGAGCTTCTCCTCTAGCACAGATACGCAGTATTTT. It translates to CASSPSFSSSTDTQYF.

In this sample, this clonotype turned up many times. The chain is built from TRBV2 and TRBJ2-3, with D perhaps given as TRBD1 or TRBD2 (6 bases each). V was clipped by 4 bases and J by 14 bases, with 19 bases between them. Per the germline V gene, CDR1 is SNHLY and CDR2 is FYNNEI. This CDR3 comprises 13 residues. The CDR3 spells CASSGAEGVALYF. In DNA, the CDR3 is TGTGCCAGCAGTGGAGCGGAGGGGGTGGCTCTGTATTTT.

This clonotype was seen at least ten times. The gene calls are TRBV2 and TRBJ1-5; a possible D gene is TRBD1 (5 bases). This CDR3 comprises 16 residues. Trimming took off 4 bases at V and 6 bases at J, with 19 bases between the two ends. Germline-derived CDR1 and CDR2 are SNHLY and FYNNEI. This chain's CDR3 is CASSGTSGTKTQPQHF. The CDR3 nucleotides are TGTGCCAGCAGTGGTACCTCCGGGACCAAGACTCAGCCCCAGCATTTT.

This clonotype was recorded at least ten times. The chain couples TRBV7-4 to TRBJ2-5; D remains ambiguous. There are 16 residues in the CDR3. The germline V gene has CDR1 SGHVT and CDR2 SQSDAQ. V lost 5 bases, J lost 0 bases, and 16 bases lay in between. The CDR3 spells CASSLFGPRNQETQYF. DNA of the CDR3: TGTGCCAGCAGCCTTTTCGGGCCCCGGAACCAAGAGACCCAGTACTTC.

By share, this clonotype counts as medium-sized. J is TRBJ2-1 and V is TRBV28; 10 bases agree with TRBD2. This CDR3 has 19 amino acids. Germline loops: CDR1 MDHEN, CDR2 SYDVKM. The trim removed 7 bases at V and 9 bases at J, leaving 24 bases unmatched. The DNA of the CDR3 is TGTGCCAGCACCCGTTTCGCTAGGGCTAGCGGGAGAGGGGTGGGTGAGCAGTTCTTC. Amino acids: CASTRFARASGRGVGEQFF.

This clonotype was detected only once. This sequence joins TRBV6-5 and TRBJ2-1; tentative D call: TRBD2 (6 bases). CDR3 length: 14 amino acids. Trimming stripped 2 bases from V and 13 bases from J, with 18 bases between. From germline, CDR1 is MNHEY and CDR2 SVGAGI. DNA of the CDR3: TGTGCCAGCAGTTACGGGGACTTTGGAAGGGAACAGTTCTTC. This translates into CASSYGDFGREQFF.

This clonotype was counted a few times. V and J are TRBV7-8 and TRBJ1-1, with D perhaps TRBD1 (6 bases). Germline CDR1 is SGHVS and CDR2 is FQNEAQ. This CDR3 has 15 residues. Between the trimmed V and J ends, which lost 5 bases and 1 base, there was a span of 14 bases. The CDR3 loop reads CASSPPQGQNTEAFF. The CDR3 DNA reads TGTGCCAGCAGCCCCCCACAGGGACAGAACACTGAAGCTTTCTTT.

This clonotype was counted only a few times. This chain links TRBV2 with TRBJ1-4; 7 bases are a match to TRBD1. Germline V gene sequence: CDR1 SNHLY, CDR2 FYNNEI. V dropped 3 bases and J dropped 4; count of bases not matched to a gene: 2. This CDR3 is built from 14 residues. CDR3 DNA sequence: TGTGCCAGCAGTGATTACAGGGGTAATGAAAAACTGTTTTTT. Encoded protein: CASSDYRGNEKLFF.

This clonotype was seen ten or more times. V and J are TRBV9 and TRBJ1-2; 8 nucleotides match TRBD1. CDR1 is SGDLS and CDR2 is YYNGEE in the germline V gene. This CDR3 region has 15 residues. V shed 4 bases, J shed 2 bases, and the junction held 7 bases outside the gene matches. CDR3 loop: CASSSGQGRNYGYTF. The CDR3 bases are TGTGCCAGCAGCTCAGGACAGGGTAGAAACTATGGCTACACCTTC.